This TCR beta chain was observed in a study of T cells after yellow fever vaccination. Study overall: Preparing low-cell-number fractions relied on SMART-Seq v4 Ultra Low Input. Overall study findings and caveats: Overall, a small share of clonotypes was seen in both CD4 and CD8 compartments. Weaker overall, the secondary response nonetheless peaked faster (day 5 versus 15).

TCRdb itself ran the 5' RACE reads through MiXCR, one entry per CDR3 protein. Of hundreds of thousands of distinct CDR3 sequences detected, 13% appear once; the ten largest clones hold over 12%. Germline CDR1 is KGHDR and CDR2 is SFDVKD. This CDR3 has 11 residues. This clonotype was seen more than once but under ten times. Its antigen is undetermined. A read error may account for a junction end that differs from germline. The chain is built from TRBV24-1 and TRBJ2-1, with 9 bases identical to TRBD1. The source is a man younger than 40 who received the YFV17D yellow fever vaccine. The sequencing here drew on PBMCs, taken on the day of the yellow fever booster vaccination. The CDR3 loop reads CATSSGTGWFF. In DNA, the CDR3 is TGCGCCACCAGTTCCGGGACAGGGTGGTTCTTC.